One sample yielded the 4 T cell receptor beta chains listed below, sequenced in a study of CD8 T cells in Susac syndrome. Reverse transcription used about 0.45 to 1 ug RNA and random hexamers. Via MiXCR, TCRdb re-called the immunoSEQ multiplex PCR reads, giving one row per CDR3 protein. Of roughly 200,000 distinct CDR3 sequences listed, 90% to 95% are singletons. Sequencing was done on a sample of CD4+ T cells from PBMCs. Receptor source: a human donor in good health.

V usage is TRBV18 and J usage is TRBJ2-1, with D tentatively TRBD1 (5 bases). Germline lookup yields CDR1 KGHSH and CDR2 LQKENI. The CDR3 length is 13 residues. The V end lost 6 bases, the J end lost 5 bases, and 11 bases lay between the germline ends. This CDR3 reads CASSPDIHNEQFF. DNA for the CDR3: TGTGCCAGCTCTCCGGACATTCACAATGAGCAGTTCTTC.

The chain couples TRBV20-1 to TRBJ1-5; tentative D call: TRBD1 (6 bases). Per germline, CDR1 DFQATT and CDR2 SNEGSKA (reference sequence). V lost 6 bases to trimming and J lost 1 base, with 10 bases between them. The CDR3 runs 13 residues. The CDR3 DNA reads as TGCAGTGCAACCACAGGGAGCAATCAGCCCCAGCATTTT. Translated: CSATTGSNQPQHF.

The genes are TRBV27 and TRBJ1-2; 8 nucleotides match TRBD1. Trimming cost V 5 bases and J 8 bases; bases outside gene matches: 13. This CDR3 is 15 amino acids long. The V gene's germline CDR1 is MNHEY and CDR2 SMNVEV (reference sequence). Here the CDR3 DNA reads TGTGCCAGCAGTCCTAGACGCCAGGGGGCGGAGGGCTACACCTTC. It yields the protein CASSPRRQGAEGYTF.

CDR3 sequence reads: CSARVVGGGLGPQHF. Here the CDR3 DNA reads TGCAGTGCTAGAGTCGTAGGGGGTGGTCTGGGGCCCCAGCATTTT. The chain carries TRBV20-1 and TRBJ1-5; TRBD1 might be the D (6 bases). The germline V gene has CDR1 DFQATT and CDR2 SNEGSKA (reference sequence). This CDR3 region has 15 residues. V lost 1 base and J lost 9, with 19 bases in between.